This TCR beta chain was captured by sequencing in a study of CD8+ T cells in alopecia areata. Study findings and constraints: Persistence of many expanded lesional clones was seen in scalp and blood during tofacitinib. More clonal than normal scalp was lesional scalp, particularly alopecia totalis/universalis.

Germline lookup yields CDR1 SGHRS and CDR2 YFSETQ. This CDR3 contains 14 residues. Trimming removed 4 bases at V and 5 bases at J, with 15 bases between. Remarks on this clone: The antigen remains undetermined.

As for treatment: oral pan-JAK inhibitor, 5-10 mg twice daily. Sequencing used cDNA as its template, made by extracting RNA and reverse transcribing it. Profiled with immunoSEQ multiplex PCR; TCRdb holds only in-frame clones, not every one. The sample carries around 160,000 clones, 60% to 75% recorded once. The source material was CD4+ T cells sorted from blood, sampled at week 24, from a patient treated with tofacitinib. The chain links TRBV5-1 to TRBJ1-2; D unresolved. This sequence originates from a human donor with alopecia areata. This chain's CDR3 is CASSLSGDSYGYTF. Here the CDR3 DNA reads TGCGCCAGCAGCCTAAGCGGGGATTCGTATGGCTACACCTTC.